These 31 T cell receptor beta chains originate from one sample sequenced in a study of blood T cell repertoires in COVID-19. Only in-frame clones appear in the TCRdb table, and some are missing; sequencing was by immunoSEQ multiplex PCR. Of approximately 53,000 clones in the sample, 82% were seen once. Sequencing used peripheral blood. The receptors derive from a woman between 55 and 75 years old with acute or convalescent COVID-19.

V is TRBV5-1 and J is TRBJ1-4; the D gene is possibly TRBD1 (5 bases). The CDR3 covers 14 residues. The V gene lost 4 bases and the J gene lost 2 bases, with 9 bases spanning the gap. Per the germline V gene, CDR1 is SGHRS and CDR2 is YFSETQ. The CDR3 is CASSPGSTNEKLFF. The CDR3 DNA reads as TGCGCCAGCAGCCCAGGGTCGACTAATGAAAAACTGTTTTTT.

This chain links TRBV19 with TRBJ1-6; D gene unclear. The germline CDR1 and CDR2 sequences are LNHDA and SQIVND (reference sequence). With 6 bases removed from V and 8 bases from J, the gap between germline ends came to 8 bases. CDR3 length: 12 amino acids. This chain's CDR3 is CASSLADSPLHF. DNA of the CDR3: TGTGCCAGTAGCCTGGCGGATTCACCCCTCCACTTT.

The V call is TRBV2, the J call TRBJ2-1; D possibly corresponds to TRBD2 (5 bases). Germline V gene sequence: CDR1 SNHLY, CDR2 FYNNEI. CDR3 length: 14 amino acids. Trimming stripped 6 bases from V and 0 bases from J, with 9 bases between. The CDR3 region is CASSRDNSYNEQFF. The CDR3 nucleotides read TGTGCCAGCAGCCGGGATAACTCCTACAATGAGCAGTTCTTC.

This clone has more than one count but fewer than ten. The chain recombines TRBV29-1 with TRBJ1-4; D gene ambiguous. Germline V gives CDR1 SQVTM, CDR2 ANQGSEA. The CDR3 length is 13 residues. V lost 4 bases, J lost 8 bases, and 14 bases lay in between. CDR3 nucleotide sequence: TGCAGCGTTGCCCCCTCGGTGGGCGAAAAACTGTTTTTT. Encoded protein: CSVAPSVGEKLFF.

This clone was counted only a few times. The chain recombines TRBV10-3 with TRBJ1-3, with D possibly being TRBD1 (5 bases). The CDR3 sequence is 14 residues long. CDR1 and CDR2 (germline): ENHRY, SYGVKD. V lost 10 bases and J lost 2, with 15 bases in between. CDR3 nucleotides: TGTGCCACCGGGGAGGGGTTAGCTGGAAACACCATATATTTT. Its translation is CATGEGLAGNTIYF.

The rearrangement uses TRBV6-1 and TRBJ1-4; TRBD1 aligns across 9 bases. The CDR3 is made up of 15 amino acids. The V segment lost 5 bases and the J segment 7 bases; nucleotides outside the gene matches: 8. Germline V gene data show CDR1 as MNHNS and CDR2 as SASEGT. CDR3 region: CASSSPGTGIEKLFF. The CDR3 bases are TGTGCCAGCAGTAGCCCCGGGACAGGGATTGAAAAACTGTTTTTT.

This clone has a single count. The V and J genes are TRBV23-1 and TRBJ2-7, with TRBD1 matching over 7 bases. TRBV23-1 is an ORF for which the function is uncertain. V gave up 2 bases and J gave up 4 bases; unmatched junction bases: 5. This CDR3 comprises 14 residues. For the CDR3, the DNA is TGCGCCAGCAGTCAAGGGACAGTTCTATACGAGCAGTACTTC. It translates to CASSQGTVLYEQYF.

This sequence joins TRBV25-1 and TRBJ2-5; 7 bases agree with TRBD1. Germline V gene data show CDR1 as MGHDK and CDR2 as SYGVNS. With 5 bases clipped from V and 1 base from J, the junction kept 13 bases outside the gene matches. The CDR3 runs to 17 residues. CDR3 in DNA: TGTGCCAGCAGTCCCTACCCTCGACAGGGAACCCAAGAGACCCAGTACTTC. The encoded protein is CASSPYPRQGTQETQYF.

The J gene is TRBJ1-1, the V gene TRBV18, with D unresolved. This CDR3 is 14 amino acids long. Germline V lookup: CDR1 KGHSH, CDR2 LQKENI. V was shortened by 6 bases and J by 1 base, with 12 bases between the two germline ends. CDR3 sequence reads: CASSRTVGNTEAFF. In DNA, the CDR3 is TGTGCCAGCTCCCGAACGGTCGGGAACACTGAAGCTTTCTTT.

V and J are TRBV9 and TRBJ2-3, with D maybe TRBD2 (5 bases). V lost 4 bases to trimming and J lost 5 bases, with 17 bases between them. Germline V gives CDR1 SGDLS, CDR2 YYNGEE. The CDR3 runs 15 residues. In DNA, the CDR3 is TGTGCCAGCAGCCCCCACGGGGAGTTTGGAGATACGCAGTATTTT. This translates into CASSPHGEFGDTQYF.

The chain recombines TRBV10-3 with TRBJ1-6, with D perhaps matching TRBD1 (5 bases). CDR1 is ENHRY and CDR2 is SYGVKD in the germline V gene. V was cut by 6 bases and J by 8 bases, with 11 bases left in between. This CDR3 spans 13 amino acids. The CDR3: CAIRTLTDSPLHF. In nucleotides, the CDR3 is TGTGCCATCAGAACCTTGACAGATTCACCCCTCCACTTT.

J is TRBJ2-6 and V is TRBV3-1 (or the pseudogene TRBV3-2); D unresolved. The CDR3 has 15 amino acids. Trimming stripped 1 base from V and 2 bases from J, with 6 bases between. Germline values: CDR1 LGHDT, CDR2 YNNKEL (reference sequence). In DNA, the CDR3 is TGTGCCAGCAGCCAAGTTTTCACTGGGGCCAACGTCCTGACTTTC. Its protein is CASSQVFTGANVLTF.

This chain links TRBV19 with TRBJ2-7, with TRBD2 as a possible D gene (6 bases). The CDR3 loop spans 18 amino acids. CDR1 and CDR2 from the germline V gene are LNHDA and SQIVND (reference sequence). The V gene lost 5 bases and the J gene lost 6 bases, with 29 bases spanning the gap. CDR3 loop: CASSLIPGTPFSAGEQYF. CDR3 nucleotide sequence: TGTGCCAGTAGTTTAATCCCCGGGACTCCCTTTTCAGCGGGCGAGCAGTACTTC.

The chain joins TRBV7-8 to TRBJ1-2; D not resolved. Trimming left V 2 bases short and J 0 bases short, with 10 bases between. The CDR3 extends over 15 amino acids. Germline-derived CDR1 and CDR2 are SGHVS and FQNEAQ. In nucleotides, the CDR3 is TGTGCCAGCAGCTTAATGCCTCGAGCTAACTATGGCTACACCTTC. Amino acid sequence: CASSLMPRANYGYTF.

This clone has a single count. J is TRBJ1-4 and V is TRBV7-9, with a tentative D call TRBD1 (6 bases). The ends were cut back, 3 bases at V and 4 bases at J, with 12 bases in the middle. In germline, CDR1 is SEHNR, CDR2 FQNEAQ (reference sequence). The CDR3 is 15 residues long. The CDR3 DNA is TGTGCCAGCAGCTTTACACAGGGTTTTAATGAAAAACTGTTTTTT. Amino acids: CASSFTQGFNEKLFF.

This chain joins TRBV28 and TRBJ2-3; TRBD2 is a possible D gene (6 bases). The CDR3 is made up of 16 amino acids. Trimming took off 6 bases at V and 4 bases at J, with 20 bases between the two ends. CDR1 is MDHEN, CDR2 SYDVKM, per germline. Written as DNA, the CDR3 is TGTGCCAGCAGCCCCATAACGGGGGATCGAGCAGATACGCAGTATTTT. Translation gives CASSPITGDRADTQYF.

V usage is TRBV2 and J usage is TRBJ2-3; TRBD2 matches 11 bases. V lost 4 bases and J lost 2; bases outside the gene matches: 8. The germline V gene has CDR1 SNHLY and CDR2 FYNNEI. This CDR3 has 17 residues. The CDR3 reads CASSVTSGASYTDTQYF. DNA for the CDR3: TGTGCCAGCAGTGTGACTAGCGGGGCCTCCTACACAGATACGCAGTATTTT.

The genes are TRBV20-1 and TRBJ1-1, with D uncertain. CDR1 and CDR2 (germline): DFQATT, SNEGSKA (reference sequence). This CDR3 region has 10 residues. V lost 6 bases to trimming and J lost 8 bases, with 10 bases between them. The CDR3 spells CSASDGEAFF. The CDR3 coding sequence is TGCAGTGCCAGTGACGGGGAAGCTTTCTTT.

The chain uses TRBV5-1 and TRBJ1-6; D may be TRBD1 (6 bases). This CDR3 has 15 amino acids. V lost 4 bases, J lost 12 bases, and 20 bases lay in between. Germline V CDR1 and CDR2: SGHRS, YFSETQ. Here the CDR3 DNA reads TGCGCCAGCAGCACCGGACAGAGCCATACCCTACCCCTCCACTTT. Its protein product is CASSTGQSHTLPLHF.

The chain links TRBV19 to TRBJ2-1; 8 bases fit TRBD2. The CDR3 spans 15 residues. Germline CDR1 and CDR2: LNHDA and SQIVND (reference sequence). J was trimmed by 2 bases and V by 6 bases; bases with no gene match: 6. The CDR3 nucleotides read TGTGCCAGTAGGCTTTCGGGGGGGCCCTACAATGAGCAGTTCTTC. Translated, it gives CASRLSGGPYNEQFF.

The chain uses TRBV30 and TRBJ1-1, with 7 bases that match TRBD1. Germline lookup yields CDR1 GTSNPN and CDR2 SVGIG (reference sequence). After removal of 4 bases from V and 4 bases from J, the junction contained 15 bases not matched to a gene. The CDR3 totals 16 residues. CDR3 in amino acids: CAWIPKGRTGFTEAFF. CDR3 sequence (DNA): TGTGCCTGGATCCCTAAGGGGAGGACAGGCTTCACTGAAGCTTTCTTT.

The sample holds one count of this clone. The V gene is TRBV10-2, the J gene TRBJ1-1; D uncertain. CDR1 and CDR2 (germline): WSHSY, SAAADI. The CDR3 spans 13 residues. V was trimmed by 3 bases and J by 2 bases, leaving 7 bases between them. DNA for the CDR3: TGCGCCAGCAGTGATCCAGTTAACACTGAAGCTTTCTTT. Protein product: CASSDPVNTEAFF.

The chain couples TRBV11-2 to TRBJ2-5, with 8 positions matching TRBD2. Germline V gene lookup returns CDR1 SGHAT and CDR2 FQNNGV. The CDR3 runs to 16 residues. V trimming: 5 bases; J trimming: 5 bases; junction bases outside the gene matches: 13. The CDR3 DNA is TGTGCCAGCAGCCCCGTCCCCCAGCGGGGGTGGGAGACCCAGTACTTC. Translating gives CASSPVPQRGWETQYF.

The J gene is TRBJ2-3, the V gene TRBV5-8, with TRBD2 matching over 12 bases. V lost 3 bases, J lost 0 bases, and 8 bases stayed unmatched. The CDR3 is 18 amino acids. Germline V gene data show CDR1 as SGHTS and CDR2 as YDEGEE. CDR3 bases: TGTGCCAGCAGCTATGGCGCCCTAGCGGGGGGGAGCACAGATACGCAGTATTTT. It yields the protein CASSYGALAGGSTDTQYF.

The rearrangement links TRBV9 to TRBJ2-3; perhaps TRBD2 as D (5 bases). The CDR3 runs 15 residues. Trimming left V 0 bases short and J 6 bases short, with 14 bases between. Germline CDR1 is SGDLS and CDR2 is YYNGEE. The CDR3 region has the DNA TGTGCCAGCAGCGTAGTTGGAGGCTCGGGGGATACGCAGTATTTT. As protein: CASSVVGGSGDTQYF. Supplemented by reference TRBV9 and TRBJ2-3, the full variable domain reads DSGVTQTPKHLITATGQRVTLRCSPRSGDLSVYWYQQSLDQGLQFLIQYYNGEERAKGNILERFSAQQFPDLHSELNLSSLELGDSALYFCASSVVGGSGDTQYFGPGTRLTVL.

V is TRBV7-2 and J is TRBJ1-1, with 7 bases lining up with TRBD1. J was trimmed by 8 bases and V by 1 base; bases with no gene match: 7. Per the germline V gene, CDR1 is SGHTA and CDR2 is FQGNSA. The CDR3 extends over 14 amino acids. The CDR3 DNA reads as TGTGCCAGCAGCTTAGTAGGGGACAGTGGAGAAGCTTTCTTT. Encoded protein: CASSLVGDSGEAFF.

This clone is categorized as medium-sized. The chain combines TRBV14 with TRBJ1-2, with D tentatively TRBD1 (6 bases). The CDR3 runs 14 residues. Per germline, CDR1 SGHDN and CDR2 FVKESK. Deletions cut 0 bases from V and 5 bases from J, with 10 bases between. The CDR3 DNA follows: TGTGCCAGCAGCCAAGATCTCCAGGGGTATGGCTACACCTTC. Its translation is CASSQDLQGYGYTF.

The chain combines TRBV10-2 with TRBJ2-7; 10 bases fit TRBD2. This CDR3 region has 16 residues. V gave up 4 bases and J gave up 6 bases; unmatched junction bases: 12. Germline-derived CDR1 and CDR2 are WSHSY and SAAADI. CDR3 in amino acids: CASSVQRGGRGGEQYF. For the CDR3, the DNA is TGCGCCAGCAGTGTACAGCGGGGGGGCCGAGGAGGCGAGCAGTACTTC.

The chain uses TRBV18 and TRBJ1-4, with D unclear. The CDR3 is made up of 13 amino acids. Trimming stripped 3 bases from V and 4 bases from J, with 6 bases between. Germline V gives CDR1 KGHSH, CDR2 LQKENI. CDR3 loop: CASSPRSNEKLFF. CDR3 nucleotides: TGTGCCAGCTCACCTCGCAGTAATGAAAAACTGTTTTTT. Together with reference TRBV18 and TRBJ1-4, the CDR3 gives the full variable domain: NAGVMQNPRHLVRRRGQEARLRCSPMKGHSHVYWYRQLPEEGLKFMVYLQKENIIDESGMPKERFSAEFPKEGPSILRIQQVVRGDSAAYFCASSPRSNEKLFFGSGTQLSVL.

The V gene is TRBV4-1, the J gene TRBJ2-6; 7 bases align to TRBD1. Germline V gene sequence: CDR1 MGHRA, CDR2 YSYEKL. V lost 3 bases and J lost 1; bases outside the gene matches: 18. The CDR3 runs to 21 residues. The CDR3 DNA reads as TGCGCCAGCAGCCAGGTCCACCTCCAAAACAGGGGTAGGTCTGGGGCCAACGTCCTGACTTTC. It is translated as CASSQVHLQNRGRSGANVLTF.

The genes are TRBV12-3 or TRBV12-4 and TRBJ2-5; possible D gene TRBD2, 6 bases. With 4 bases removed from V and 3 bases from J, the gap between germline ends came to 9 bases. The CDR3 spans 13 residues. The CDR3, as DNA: TGTGCCAGCAGTTCCGGGACTGAAGAGACCCAGTACTTC. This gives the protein CASSSGTEETQYF.